This TCR beta chain was profiled in a study of somatic mutations in cytotoxic T cells in rheumatoid arthritis. General study points: Nobody adjusted the slight TRBV07 underrepresentation in rheumatoid arthritis patients for multiple comparisons.

Assay: immunoSEQ multiplex PCR; the TCRdb copy retains only in-frame clones and omits some. In the table there are about 6,400 clones, roughly 76% of which are singletons. The CDR3 sequence is 18 residues long. Regarding this clone: Its cognate antigen is unknown.

Sequenced: CD8+ T cells sorted from blood. This receptor was taken from a woman aged 50 to 65 in good health. The chain has TRBV21-1 and TRBJ1-5; no check of the table's D call, TRBD1, against the DNA was made. TRBV21-1 is labeled a pseudogene. The CDR3 loop reads CASSEGRDRDYSNQPQHF. CDR3 DNA sequence: TGTGCCAGCAGCGAAGGTCGGGACAGGGATTATAGCAATCAGCCCCAGCATTTT.